The 31 T cell receptor beta chains reported below all come from one sample, sequenced in a study of PD-1 blockade in classical Hodgkin lymphoma (dated by TCRdb to about 2020). According to the study, the label for this sample's time point signals: cycle 2 day 1 (C2D1) of nivolumab. Relapse after autologous stem cell transplantation had occurred in all trial patients, and cohorts A, B and C were distinguished by prior brentuximab vedotin exposure. The library was produced with the immunoSEQ multiplex PCR assay. TCRdb limited this immuneACCESS table to in-frame rearrangements with V and J called. A share of clones is missing; checked studies link under half to unresolved V genes, and the rest is unexplained. The sample table holds about 93,000 clones, of which more than 80% were seen once. Under 20% of the sample goes to the ten largest clones. The material sequenced was peripheral blood mononuclear cells (PBMCs), taken before the second cycle of nivolumab. Every receptor here comes from a human donor with classical Hodgkin lymphoma.

The chain joins TRBV29-1 to TRBJ2-3; weak D call: TRBD1 (6 bases). Deletions cut 7 bases from V and 0 bases from J, with 17 bases between. CDR3 length: 15 residues. Germline V gene lookup returns CDR1 SQVTM and CDR2 ANQGSEA. The CDR3 DNA follows: TGCAGCGCTAAGGGACACTCCGACAGCACAGATACGCAGTATTTT. It codes for CSAKGHSDSTDTQYF.

The rearrangement joins TRBV4-3 to TRBJ1-2; TRBD1 matches at 8 bases. Trimming cost V 0 bases and J 10 bases; bases outside gene matches: 7. The CDR3 spans 14 residues. The germline gives CDR1 LGHNA, CDR2 YSLEER. For the CDR3, the DNA is TGCGCCAGCAGCCAAGATCCCAGGGGGCTTGCCTACACCTTC. It is translated as CASSQDPRGLAYTF.

Only one count was recorded for this clone. The chain uses TRBV2 and TRBJ1-4, with D perhaps TRBD1 (6 bases). This CDR3 has 16 amino acids. CDR1 and CDR2 (germline): SNHLY, FYNNEI. Trimming left V 7 bases short and J 0 bases short, with 15 bases between. This chain's CDR3 is CASKVEQGATNEKLFF. CDR3 DNA sequence: TGTGCCAGCAAGGTGGAACAGGGCGCAACTAATGAAAAACTGTTTTTT.

The table lists this clone with a few counts. The chain has TRBV6-5 and TRBJ2-4; 7 bases are a match to TRBD2. Germline CDR1 and CDR2: MNHEY and SVGAGI. The V and J ends lost 6 bases and 1 base, in that order; junction bases with no gene match: 6. CDR3 size: 15 residues. CDR3 sequence reads: CASSQAGWAKNIQYF. DNA of the CDR3: TGTGCCAGCAGCCAAGCGGGGTGGGCCAAAAACATTCAGTACTTC.

The V and J genes are TRBV28 and TRBJ2-6; 9 nucleotides align to TRBD1. The CDR3 length is 18 residues. Losses at the gene ends were 6 bases for V and 1 base for J; bases not matched to a gene: 10. The germline CDR1 and CDR2 sequences are MDHEN and SYDVKM. The chain's CDR3 is CASRTGGLLTSGANVLTF. The CDR3 DNA reads as TGTGCCAGCAGAACAGGGGGCCTACTCACATCTGGGGCCAACGTCCTGACTTTC.

This clone occurred once. The rearrangement links TRBV27 to TRBJ2-1, with 8 bases that match TRBD2. Looked up from germline, CDR1 is MNHEY and CDR2 is SMNVEV (reference sequence). The CDR3 runs 16 residues. After removal of 6 bases from V and 5 bases from J, the junction contained 12 bases not matched to a gene. The CDR3: CASSKRGGLFHNEQFF. In DNA form, the CDR3 reads TGTGCCAGCAGCAAACGGGGGGGACTATTCCACAATGAGCAGTTCTTC.

The chain recombines TRBV5-1 with TRBJ1-3; weak D call: TRBD1 (5 bases). V dropped 4 bases and J dropped 3 bases, with 20 bases sitting between them. This CDR3 region has 17 residues. CDR1 SGHRS and CDR2 YFSETQ come from the germline V gene. The CDR3 bases are TGCGCCAGCAGCCGGGGCGACATGTCGCACATTGGAAACACCATATATTTT. Amino acids: CASSRGDMSHIGNTIYF.

The chain is built from TRBV9 and TRBJ2-1, with D maybe TRBD2 (5 bases). Germline CDR1 and CDR2: SGDLS and YYNGEE. This CDR3 contains 18 residues. V was trimmed by 4 bases and J by 10 bases, leaving 30 bases between them. The CDR3 bases are TGTGCCAGCAGCCCCAGGTGGCCGGATCTAGCAGCCCGTGAGGAGCAGTTCTTC. Translating it yields CASSPRWPDLAAREEQFF.

This clone has at least ten counts. This sample includes further DNA sequences coding for the same CDR3. V usage is TRBV28 and J usage is TRBJ2-3; D gene ambiguous. CDR3 length: 11 residues. V dropped 2 bases and J dropped 3 bases, with 0 bases sitting between them. Germline CDR1 is MDHEN and CDR2 is SYDVKM. CDR3 in DNA: TGTGCCAGCAGTTTAACAGATACGCAGTATTTT. Residues: CASSLTDTQYF. Complete variable domain (other parts from reference TRBV28 and TRBJ2-3): DVKVTQSSRYLVKRTGEKVFLECVQDMDHENMFWYRQDPGLGLRLIYFSYDVKMKEKGDIPEGYSVSREKKERFSLILESASTNQTSMYLCASSLTDTQYFGPGTRLTVL.

The V call is TRBV19, the J call TRBJ1-1, with D maybe TRBD1 (5 bases). V was pared by 4 bases and J by 5 bases, with 17 bases between. The germline V gene encodes CDR1 LNHDA and CDR2 SQIVND (reference sequence). There are 15 residues in the CDR3. The chain's CDR3 is CASSNTRGGATEAFF. The CDR3 bases are TGTGCCAGTAGTAATACCCGGGGGGGTGCGACTGAAGCTTTCTTT.

This clone appeared once. The V and J genes are TRBV2 and TRBJ2-1; 11 bases match TRBD2. The CDR3 extends over 19 amino acids. Looked up from germline, CDR1 is SNHLY and CDR2 is FYNNEI. Losses at the gene ends were 0 bases for V and 7 bases for J; bases not matched to a gene: 14. For the CDR3, the DNA is TGTGCCAGCAGTGAAGCCCCTGGGGGAGTAGCGGGAGGGCCTAATGAGCAGTTCTTC. This translates into CASSEAPGGVAGGPNEQFF.

This chain links TRBV28 with TRBJ1-4, with D uncertain. The CDR3 sequence is 15 residues long. Trimming stripped 2 bases from V and 7 bases from J, with 14 bases between. CDR1 MDHEN and CDR2 SYDVKM come from the germline V gene. The CDR3 protein is CASSLVSGSGEKLFF. In DNA form, the CDR3 reads TGTGCCAGCAGTTTAGTATCTGGGAGTGGTGAAAAACTGTTTTTT.

In DNA form, the CDR3 reads TGTGCCAGCAGTGACAGGGCCGCCTACGAGCAGTACTTC. It encodes CASSDRAAYEQYF. The chain recombines TRBV6-1 with TRBJ2-7, with D possibly TRBD1 on 5 matching bases. Germline V CDR1 and CDR2: MNHNS, SASEGT. Trimming pared 3 bases from V and 2 bases from J, leaving 8 bases between. There are 13 residues in the CDR3.

The genes are TRBV7-2 and TRBJ1-2; 7 bases match TRBD1. Germline lookup yields CDR1 SGHTA and CDR2 FQGNSA. J was trimmed by 0 bases and V by 5 bases; bases with no gene match: 6. The CDR3 sequence is 15 residues long. The CDR3 sequence: CASSQRDSPNYGYTF. CDR3 DNA: TGTGCCAGCAGCCAGCGGGACAGCCCTAACTATGGCTACACCTTC.

The chain carries TRBV2 and TRBJ1-1, with 10 bases fitting TRBD1. The ends lost 11 bases at V and 5 bases at J; junction bases unmatched: 8. Germline CDR1 SNHLY, CDR2 FYNNEI. This CDR3 is 13 amino acids long. The CDR3 is CAEKDRGYTEAFF. The CDR3 DNA is TGTGCCGAAAAGGACAGGGGGTATACTGAAGCTTTCTTT.

This clone was seen at least ten times. The V gene is TRBV6-1, the J gene TRBJ2-2; a possible D gene is TRBD2 (6 bases). The length of the CDR3 is 15 residues. V lost 3 bases and J lost 2, with 10 bases in between. CDR1 MNHNS and CDR2 SASEGT come from the germline V gene. CDR3 region: CASSEMGGNTGELFF. CDR3 sequence (DNA): TGTGCCAGCAGTGAGATGGGGGGTAACACCGGGGAGCTGTTTTTT.

The chain employs TRBV14 and TRBJ1-6, with D possibly TRBD1 on 5 matching bases. The CDR3 length is 14 residues. Deletions cut 4 bases from V and 9 bases from J, with 13 bases between. Germline values: CDR1 SGHDN, CDR2 FVKESK. The CDR3 sequence: CASSREGRGSPLHF. The CDR3 DNA follows: TGTGCCAGCAGCCGGGAAGGGAGGGGTTCACCCCTCCACTTT.

The chain carries TRBV29-1 and TRBJ2-3, with 7 bases aligning to TRBD2. V shed 3 bases, J shed 4 bases, and the junction held 4 bases outside the gene matches. Germline V CDR1 and CDR2: SQVTM, ANQGSEA. CDR3 length: 13 residues. The CDR3 DNA follows: TGCAGCGTTGAGGCTGGGGGGGCAGATACGCAGTATTTT. Residues: CSVEAGGADTQYF.

This clone came up a few times. The rearrangement joins TRBV30 to TRBJ2-6, with D perhaps TRBD1 (5 bases). V was pared by 1 base and J by 0 bases, with 10 bases between. CDR1 and CDR2 (germline): GTSNPN, SVGIG (reference sequence). The length of the CDR3 is 16 residues. DNA for the CDR3: TGTGCCTGGAGTGCAGGGATCCCCTCTGGGGCCAACGTCCTGACTTTC. Its protein product is CAWSAGIPSGANVLTF.

This chain uses TRBV7-6 with TRBJ2-7; D remains ambiguous. With 0 bases removed from V and 0 bases from J, the gap between germline ends came to 6 bases. Per the germline V gene, CDR1 is SGHVS and CDR2 is FNYEAQ. This CDR3 has 14 residues. The CDR3 nucleotides read TGTGCCAGCAGCTTAGCTGGAACCTCCTACGAGCAGTACTTC. Its translation: CASSLAGTSYEQYF.

The chain links TRBV6-1 to TRBJ1-1, with D unresolved. CDR3 length: 15 amino acids. Looked up from germline, CDR1 is MNHNS and CDR2 is SASEGT. V dropped 2 bases and J dropped 1 base, with 11 bases sitting between them. CDR3 protein: CASSERKFPNTEAFF. The CDR3 nucleotides read TGTGCCAGCAGTGAACGCAAGTTCCCGAACACTGAAGCTTTCTTT.

This clone has a single count. CDR3: CASTILAGGSWEQYF. CDR3 bases: TGTGCCAGCACCATTCTAGCGGGAGGTTCTTGGGAGCAGTACTTC. The chain combines TRBV7-2 with TRBJ2-7; 11 positions match TRBD2. CDR1 SGHTA and CDR2 FQGNSA come from the germline V gene. V was pared by 7 bases and J by 7 bases, with 12 bases of the junction left unmatched. The length of the CDR3 is 15 residues.

The chain is built from TRBV1 and TRBJ2-3; the table's D call TRBD2 went unverified against the DNA. TRBV1 is a listed pseudogene. This CDR3 is built from 21 residues. CDR3 in amino acids: CTSSRTPPGVSGREGTDTQYF. The CDR3 DNA reads as TGCACCAGCAGTCGTACCCCCCCAGGTGTTAGCGGGAGGGAGGGCACAGATACGCAGTATTTT.

The J gene is TRBJ2-7, the V gene TRBV11-2; 11 positions agree with TRBD2. Looked up from germline, CDR1 is SGHAT and CDR2 is FQNNGV. The V gene end was trimmed by 2 bases and the J gene end by 5 bases; junction bases not matched to a gene: 5. There are 15 residues in the CDR3. CDR3 protein: CASSLLPSGRNEQYF. In DNA, the CDR3 is TGTGCCAGCAGCTTACTCCCTAGCGGGAGGAACGAGCAGTACTTC.

The V and J genes are TRBV21-1 and TRBJ1-2; the table's D call TRBD1 went unverified against the DNA. TRBV21-1 is an annotated pseudogene. This CDR3 is built from 16 residues. The CDR3 protein is CASTGDRPVNHYGYTF. The DNA for the CDR3 is TGTGCCAGCACCGGGGACAGACCGGTCAACCACTATGGCTACACCTTC.

This chain connects TRBV5-1 to TRBJ2-7; 9 bases fit TRBD2. V shed 1 base, J shed 0 bases, and the junction held 5 bases outside the gene matches. There are 16 residues in the CDR3. Germline V gene sequence: CDR1 SGHRS, CDR2 YFSETQ. Written as DNA, the CDR3 is TGCGCCAGCAGCTTGACCGGGACTAGCAGCTCCTACGAGCAGTACTTC. Its protein is CASSLTGTSSSYEQYF.

J is TRBJ2-2 and V is TRBV6-4; D not resolved. Trimming took 4 bases from V and 2 from J, leaving 8 bases between them. Germline V gene data show CDR1 as MRHNA and CDR2 as SNTAGT. This CDR3 is built from 14 residues. The DNA for the CDR3 is TGTGCCAGCAGTGTATCTCCAAACACCGGGGAGCTGTTTTTT. It yields the protein CASSVSPNTGELFF.

This rearrangement joins TRBV6-1 to TRBJ2-6; D unclear. V gave up 4 bases and J gave up 2 bases, with 3 bases separating them. Germline V gene sequence: CDR1 MNHNS, CDR2 SASEGT. CDR3 length: 13 residues. The CDR3 coding sequence is TGTGCCAGCAGTGGACCTGGGGCCAACGTCCTGACTTTC. Protein sequence: CASSGPGANVLTF.

The chain has TRBV19 and TRBJ2-7; 8 bases agree with TRBD1. Germline values: CDR1 LNHDA, CDR2 SQIVND (reference sequence). V trimming: 4 bases; J trimming: 6 bases; junction bases outside the gene matches: 8. This CDR3 is 14 amino acids long. The CDR3 region has the DNA TGTGCCAGTAGTACCCGGACAGGGTCGGCCGAGCAGTACTTC. Translation gives CASSTRTGSAEQYF.

V is TRBV28 and J is TRBJ1-1; tentative D call: TRBD1 (5 bases). This CDR3 contains 14 residues. CDR1 MDHEN and CDR2 SYDVKM come from the germline V gene. Trimming stripped 8 bases from V and 1 base from J, with 14 bases between. The CDR3 nucleotides read TGTGCCAGCTCCGGGGGGACCCGGAACACTGAAGCTTTCTTT. The encoded protein is CASSGGTRNTEAFF.

The chain has TRBV10-3 and TRBJ2-3; TRBD2 matches at 8 bases. In germline, CDR1 is ENHRY, CDR2 SYGVKD. The V segment lost 6 bases and the J segment 1 base; nucleotides outside the gene matches: 9. The CDR3 runs 16 residues. The CDR3 is CAISGGASSGTDTQYF. In DNA, the CDR3 is TGTGCCATCAGCGGGGGGGCCTCTAGCGGCACAGATACGCAGTATTTT.